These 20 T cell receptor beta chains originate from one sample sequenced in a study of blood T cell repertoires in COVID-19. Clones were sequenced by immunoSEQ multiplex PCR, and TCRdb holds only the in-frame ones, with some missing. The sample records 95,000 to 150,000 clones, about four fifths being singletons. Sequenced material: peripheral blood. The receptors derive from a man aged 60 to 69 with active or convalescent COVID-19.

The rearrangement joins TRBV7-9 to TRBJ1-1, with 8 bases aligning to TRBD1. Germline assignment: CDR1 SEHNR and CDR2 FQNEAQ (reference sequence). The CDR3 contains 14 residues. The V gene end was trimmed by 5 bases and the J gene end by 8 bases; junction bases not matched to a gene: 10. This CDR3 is CASSPNAGQGEAFF. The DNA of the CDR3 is TGTGCCAGCAGCCCCAACGCCGGACAGGGAGAAGCTTTCTTT.

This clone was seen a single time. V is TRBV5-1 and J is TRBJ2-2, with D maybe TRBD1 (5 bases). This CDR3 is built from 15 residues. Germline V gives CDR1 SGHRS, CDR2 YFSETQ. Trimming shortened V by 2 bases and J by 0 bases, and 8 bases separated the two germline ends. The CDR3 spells CASSFATANTGELFF. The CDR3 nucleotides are TGCGCCAGCAGCTTTGCGACAGCGAACACCGGGGAGCTGTTTTTT.

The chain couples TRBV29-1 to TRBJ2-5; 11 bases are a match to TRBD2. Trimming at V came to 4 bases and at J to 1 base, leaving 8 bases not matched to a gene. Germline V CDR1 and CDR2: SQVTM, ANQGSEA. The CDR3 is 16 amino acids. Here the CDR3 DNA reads TGCAGCGTTGTAAGGGGAACTAGCGGGGGCCAAGAGACCCAGTACTTC. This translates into CSVVRGTSGGQETQYF.

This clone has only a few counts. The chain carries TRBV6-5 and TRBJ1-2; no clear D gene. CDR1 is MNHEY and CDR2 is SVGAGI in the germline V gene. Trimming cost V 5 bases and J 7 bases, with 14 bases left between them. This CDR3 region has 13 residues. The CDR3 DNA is TGTGCCAGCAGTCTGCAGTGGGCCGGTGGCTACACCTTC. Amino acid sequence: CASSLQWAGGYTF.

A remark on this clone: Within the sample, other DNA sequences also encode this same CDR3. The CDR3 protein is CASSLSGGSYEQYF. The DNA of the CDR3 is TGTGCCAGCAGTTTGAGCGGAGGCTCCTACGAGCAGTACTTC. The chain employs TRBV27 and TRBJ2-7, with D maybe TRBD2 (5 bases). Germline loops: CDR1 MNHEY, CDR2 SMNVEV (reference sequence). The V and J ends lost 3 bases and 0 bases respectively, with 9 bases between them. CDR3 size: 14 residues.

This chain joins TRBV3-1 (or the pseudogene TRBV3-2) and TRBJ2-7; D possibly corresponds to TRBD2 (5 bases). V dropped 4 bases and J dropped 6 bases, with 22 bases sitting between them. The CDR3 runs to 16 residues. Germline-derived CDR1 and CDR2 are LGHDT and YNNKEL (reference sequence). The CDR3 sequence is CASSPPVRVGGAEQYF. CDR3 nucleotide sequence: TGTGCCAGCAGCCCCCCCGTTCGTGTAGGAGGAGCCGAGCAGTACTTC.

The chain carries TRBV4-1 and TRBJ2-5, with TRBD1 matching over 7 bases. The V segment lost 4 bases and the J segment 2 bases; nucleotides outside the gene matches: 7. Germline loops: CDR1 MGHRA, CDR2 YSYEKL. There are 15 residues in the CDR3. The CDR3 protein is CASSPRDSPQETQYF. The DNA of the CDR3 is TGCGCCAGCAGCCCACGGGACAGTCCGCAAGAGACCCAGTACTTC.

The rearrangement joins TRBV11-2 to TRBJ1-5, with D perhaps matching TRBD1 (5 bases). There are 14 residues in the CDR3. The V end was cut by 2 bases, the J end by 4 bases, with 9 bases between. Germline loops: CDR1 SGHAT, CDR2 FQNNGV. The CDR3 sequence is CASSLLGHNQPQHF. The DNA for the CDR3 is TGTGCCAGCAGCTTATTAGGACATAATCAGCCCCAGCATTTT.

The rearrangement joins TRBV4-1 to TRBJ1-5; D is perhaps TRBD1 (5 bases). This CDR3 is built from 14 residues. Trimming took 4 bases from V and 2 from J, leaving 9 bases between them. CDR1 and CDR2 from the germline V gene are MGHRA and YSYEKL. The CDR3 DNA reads TGCGCCAGCAGCCTCGGGGGGGGCAATCAGCCCCAGCATTTT. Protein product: CASSLGGGNQPQHF.

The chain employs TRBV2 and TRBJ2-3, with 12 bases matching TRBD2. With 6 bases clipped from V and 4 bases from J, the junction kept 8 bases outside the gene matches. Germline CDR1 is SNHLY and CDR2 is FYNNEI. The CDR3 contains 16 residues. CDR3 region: CASRPGLAGLADTQYF. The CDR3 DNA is TGTGCCAGCAGGCCGGGACTAGCGGGCCTCGCAGATACGCAGTATTTT.

As DNA, the CDR3 is TGTGCCAGCGCCGTGGACAGGGGGCAAACAGATACGCAGTATTTT. Translation: CASAVDRGQTDTQYF. V gene TRBV2 combines with J gene TRBJ2-3, with 11 bases lining up with TRBD1. With V trimmed by 8 bases and J by 3 bases, 7 bases remained unmatched. The germline gives CDR1 SNHLY, CDR2 FYNNEI. CDR3 size: 15 residues.

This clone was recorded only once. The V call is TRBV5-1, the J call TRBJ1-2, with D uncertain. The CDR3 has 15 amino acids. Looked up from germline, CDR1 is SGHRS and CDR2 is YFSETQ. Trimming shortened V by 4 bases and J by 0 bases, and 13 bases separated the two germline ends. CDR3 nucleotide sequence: TGCGCCAGCAGCCCCCAGGTCTCAGCTAACTATGGCTACACCTTC. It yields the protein CASSPQVSANYGYTF.

CDR3 in DNA: TGTGCCAGCAGGCGGACAGGGACTGGCTACGAGCAGTACTTC. Encoded protein: CASRRTGTGYEQYF. J is TRBJ2-7 and V is TRBV5-6; 8 positions agree with TRBD1. Germline V CDR1 and CDR2: SGHDT, YYEEEE. Trimming took 5 bases from V and 3 from J; bases not matched to a gene: 7. The CDR3 totals 14 residues.

CDR3 in amino acids: CASSFDRRYGYTF. For the CDR3, the DNA is TGTGCCAGCAGTTTCGACAGGCGCTATGGCTACACCTTC. The chain carries TRBV27 and TRBJ1-2; D is perhaps TRBD1 (6 bases). V was cut by 3 bases and J by 4 bases, with 9 bases left in between. The CDR3 is 13 amino acids. CDR1 is MNHEY and CDR2 is SMNVEV in the germline V gene (reference sequence).

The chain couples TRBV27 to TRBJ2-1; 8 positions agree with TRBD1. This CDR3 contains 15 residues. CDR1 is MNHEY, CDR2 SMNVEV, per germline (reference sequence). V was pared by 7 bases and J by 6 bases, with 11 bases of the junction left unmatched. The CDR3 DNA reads TGTGCCAGCAACCGGGGTGGCAGGGGGCTCAATGAGCAGTTCTTC. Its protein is CASNRGGRGLNEQFF.

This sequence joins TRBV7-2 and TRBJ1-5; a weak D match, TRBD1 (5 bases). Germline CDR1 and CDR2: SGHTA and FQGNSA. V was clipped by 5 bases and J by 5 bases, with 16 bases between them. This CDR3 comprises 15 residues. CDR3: CASSGAPLVYQPQHF. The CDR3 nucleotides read TGTGCCAGCAGCGGGGCCCCCCTCGTTTATCAGCCCCAGCATTTT.

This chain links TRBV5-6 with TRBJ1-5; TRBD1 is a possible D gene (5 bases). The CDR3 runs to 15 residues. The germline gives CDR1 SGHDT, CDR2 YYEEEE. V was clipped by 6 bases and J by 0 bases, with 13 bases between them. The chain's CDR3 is CASIAHRRSNQPQHF. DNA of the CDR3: TGTGCCAGCATCGCCCACAGGCGTAGCAATCAGCCCCAGCATTTT. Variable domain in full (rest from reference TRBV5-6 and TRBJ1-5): DAGVTQSPTHLIKTRGQQVTLRCSPKSGHDTVSWYQQALGQGPQFIFQYYEEEERQRGNFPDRFSGHQFPNYSSELNVNALLLGDSALYLCASIAHRRSNQPQHFGDGTRLSIL.

The CDR3 DNA reads as TGTGCCAGCAGTTACGAAAGCTACTATGGCTACACCTTC. This codes for CASSYESYYGYTF. The V gene is TRBV6-2 or TRBV6-3, the J gene TRBJ1-2; the D is unclear. The germline V gene encodes CDR1 MNHEY and CDR2 SVGEGT. V dropped 2 bases and J dropped 3 bases, with 7 bases sitting between them. This CDR3 comprises 13 residues.

DNA for the CDR3: TGTGCCAGCAGCGACAGGGATAATTCACCCCTCCACTTT. Amino acids: CASSDRDNSPLHF. This sequence joins TRBV6-5 and TRBJ1-6, with 7 positions matching TRBD1. The CDR3 extends over 13 amino acids. V was clipped by 6 bases and J by 5 bases; unmatched bases: 1. Looked up from germline, CDR1 is MNHEY and CDR2 is SVGAGI.

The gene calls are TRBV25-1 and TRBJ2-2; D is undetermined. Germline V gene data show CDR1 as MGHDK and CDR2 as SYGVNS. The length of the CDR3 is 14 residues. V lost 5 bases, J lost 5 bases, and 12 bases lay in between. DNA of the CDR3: TGTGCCAGCAGTTCAAGTACTTGGACCGGGGAGCTGTTTTTT. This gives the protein CASSSSTWTGELFF.